Shown below are 9 T cell receptor beta chains from a single sample sequenced in a study of T-cell memory formation after mild COVID-19 (dated by TCRdb to the early 2020s). To prepare the library, 5' RACE was applied. The reads were generated on an Illumina NovaSeq 6000. The public reads were run again by TCRdb, first through fastp at Q25 and then through MiXCR, and only productive beta chains were kept. Each CDR3 protein gets just one entry, which takes the most common genes and DNA from the rows behind it. The sample yields roughly 250,000 distinct CDR3 sequences; 16% were counted once. Around 21% of the sample is held by the ten biggest clonotypes. Sequenced sample: PBMCs or a T cell subset sorted from them (not recorded which). Source of these receptors: a man in his late teens or twenties who had mild COVID-19 (a few samples of this study predate the infection). The sample titles of this study are shuffled in the database, so cell type and time point are left out; the donor was told from shared clones.

This clonotype showed up many times. The chain uses TRBV4-2 and TRBJ1-1; possibly TRBD1 for D (6 bases). This CDR3 region has 15 residues. With 4 bases removed from V and 1 base from J, the gap between germline ends came to 13 bases. Germline assignment: CDR1 LGHNA and CDR2 YNFKEQ. The CDR3 sequence is CASSPPGAGNTEAFF. Written as DNA, the CDR3 is TGTGCCAGCAGCCCCCCGGGGGCGGGGAACACTGAAGCTTTCTTT.

This chain connects TRBV7-2 to TRBJ2-3, with TRBD2 as a possible D gene (5 bases). This CDR3 contains 17 residues. Germline assignment: CDR1 SGHTA and CDR2 FQGNSA. V dropped 1 base and J dropped 6 bases, with 20 bases sitting between them. The CDR3 DNA sequence: TGTGCCAGCAGCTTAGACCAGCTAGCTAGTCGGGCCGATACGCAGTATTTT. Encoded protein: CASSLDQLASRADTQYF.

V gene TRBV7-6 combines with J gene TRBJ2-5; D is uncertain. This CDR3 comprises 14 residues. The germline V and J ends were trimmed by 0 bases and 3 bases, with 8 bases remaining between them. The germline V gene encodes CDR1 SGHVS and CDR2 FNYEAQ. In DNA, the CDR3 is TGTGCCAGCAGCTTAGCGCATACAAAAGAGACCCAGTACTTC. Protein: CASSLAHTKETQYF.

This clonotype was recorded a few times. This chain connects TRBV4-1 to TRBJ2-3; 7 bases match TRBD1. Per germline, CDR1 MGHRA and CDR2 YSYEKL. Trimming cost V 4 bases and J 1 base; bases outside gene matches: 5. The CDR3 runs to 15 residues. For the CDR3, the DNA is TGCGCCAGCAGCCGTCCGGGACAGCGCACAGATACGCAGTATTTT. Amino acid sequence: CASSRPGQRTDTQYF.

This clonotype occurred a few times. The chain links TRBV5-1 to TRBJ2-5, with D possibly being TRBD2 (6 bases). CDR1 is SGHRS and CDR2 is YFSETQ in the germline V gene. The CDR3 spans 14 residues. Trimming removed 4 bases from V and 1 base from J, with 11 bases in between. The CDR3 is CASSPRGAQETQYF. The CDR3 DNA follows: TGCGCCAGCAGCCCGCGGGGTGCCCAAGAGACCCAGTACTTC. The variable domain in full, with the rest retrieved from reference TRBV5-1 and TRBJ2-5, is KAGVTQTPRYLIKTRGQQVTLSCSPISGHRSVSWYQQTPGQGLQFLFEYFSETQRNKGNFPGRFSGRQFSNSRSEMNVSTLELGDSALYLCASSPRGAQETQYFGPGTRLLVL.

V is TRBV20-1 and J is TRBJ1-6; the D gene is possibly TRBD1 (6 bases). V shed 2 bases and J shed 3 bases, with 14 bases lying between them. The CDR3 covers 16 residues. In germline, CDR1 is DFQATT, CDR2 SNEGSKA (reference sequence). CDR3 sequence reads: CSARTGRMGYNSPLHF. Here the CDR3 DNA reads TGCAGTGCTAGAACAGGGAGGATGGGCTATAATTCACCCCTCCACTTT.

The chain employs TRBV6-6 and TRBJ2-1, with TRBD1 matching 10 bases. The CDR3 contains 14 residues. Germline-derived CDR1 and CDR2 are MNHNY and SVGAGI (reference sequence). Germline trimming cut 2 bases from V and 6 bases from J; bases unmatched to any gene: 1. CDR3 in amino acids: CASSYRTGGNEQFF. CDR3 nucleotides: TGTGCCAGCAGTTACAGGACAGGGGGCAATGAGCAGTTCTTC.

In this sample, this clonotype turned up a few times. The V and J genes are TRBV7-2 and TRBJ2-3, with D perhaps TRBD2 (6 bases). The germline V gene has CDR1 SGHTA and CDR2 FQGNSA. The length of the CDR3 is 14 residues. V was pared by 5 bases and J by 5 bases, with 14 bases between. DNA of the CDR3: TGTGCCAGCAGCATCCGGGGAGGTGAAGATACGCAGTATTTT. Translating gives CASSIRGGEDTQYF.

J is TRBJ2-5 and V is TRBV20-1, with 7 bases matching TRBD2. The ends lost 3 bases at V and 5 bases at J; junction bases unmatched: 12. CDR1 and CDR2 (germline): DFQATT, SNEGSKA (reference sequence). The CDR3 totals 15 residues. As DNA, the CDR3 is TGCAGTGCTAGGGCCGCTAGCGGTCTTTGGGAGACCCAGTACTTC. It translates to CSARAASGLWETQYF.